Included here is one TCR beta chain sequence, with context. These data originate in a study of blood T cell repertoires in COVID-19. TCRdb keeps only in-frame clones here, not all; method: immunoSEQ multiplex PCR. The repertoire consists of 250,000 to 350,000 clones, with approximately 84% occurring once and the leading ten covering roughly 1.5%. The germline gives CDR1 SGHRS, CDR2 YFSETQ. V lost 1 base and J lost 1, with 8 bases in between. There are 15 residues in the CDR3. Sequenced: peripheral blood. V is TRBV5-1 and J is TRBJ2-2, with unresolved D. The sequence was obtained from a human donor with COVID-19, enrolled during active disease. The donor label of this sample is uncertain. The CDR3 loop is CASSLRPGNTGELFF. CDR3 DNA sequence: TGCGCCAGCAGCTTGCGGCCAGGGAACACCGGGGAGCTGTTTTTT.